The 18 T cell receptor beta chains listed next were all sequenced from one sample in a study of CD8 T cells in ankylosing spondylitis. TCRdb recomputed calls from the 5' RACE reads with MiXCR, one row per CDR3 protein. This sample carries under 300,000 distinct CDR3 sequences, 8.6% of them seen once, and the ten largest clones take 6.8%. The sequencing input was blood, either unsorted or a sorted T cell fraction (not recorded which). The receptors shown here come from a male donor with ankylosing spondylitis or in good health (not recorded which).

This clonotype was observed a handful of times. The V and J genes are TRBV29-1 and TRBJ2-1; 7 nucleotides align to TRBD1. V shed 4 bases and J 7 bases; nucleotides not matched to a gene: 4. Germline V lookup: CDR1 SQVTM, CDR2 ANQGSEA. The CDR3 totals 12 residues. The DNA for the CDR3 is TGCAGCGTTGCACAGGGGTGGAATGAGCAGTTCTTC. This codes for CSVAQGWNEQFF.

This clonotype was picked up many times. V and J are TRBV5-1 and TRBJ2-3; 12 positions agree with TRBD2. V shed 4 bases, J shed 1 base, and the junction held 4 bases outside the gene matches. The CDR3 sequence is 16 residues long. Germline-derived CDR1 and CDR2 are SGHRS and YFSETQ. CDR3 sequence: CASSARLAGGTDTQYF. Written as DNA, the CDR3 is TGCGCCAGCAGCGCAAGACTAGCGGGGGGCACAGATACGCAGTATTTT.

Ten or more counts support this clonotype. The chain combines TRBV4-3 with TRBJ1-1; D unclear. The V gene lost 4 bases and the J gene lost 2 bases, with 14 bases spanning the gap. The germline gives CDR1 LGHNA, CDR2 YSLEER. This CDR3 spans 15 amino acids. CDR3 DNA sequence: TGCGCCAGCAGCCCTTCACACACAGCCAACACTGAAGCTTTCTTT. Translated: CASSPSHTANTEAFF.

The chain uses TRBV12-3 or TRBV12-4 and TRBJ1-2; D remains unclear. Trimming pared 2 bases from V and 7 bases from J, leaving 8 bases between. The CDR3 spans 12 residues. The CDR3 protein is CASSLLLGGYTF. The CDR3 nucleotides are TGTGCCAGCAGTTTACTCCTCGGTGGCTACACCTTC.

This clonotype was recorded many times. V is TRBV5-1 and J is TRBJ2-7; D may be TRBD1 or TRBD2 (7 bases each). The V gene lost 7 bases and the J gene lost 5 bases, with 22 bases spanning the gap. Germline V lookup: CDR1 SGHRS, CDR2 YFSETQ. The CDR3 contains 15 residues. Here the CDR3 DNA reads TGCGCCAGCGCTGTCCCAAGCCAGGGGGGGGACGAGCAGTACTTC. Its translation is CASAVPSQGGDEQYF.

There are many counts of this clonotype. The rearrangement uses TRBV3-1 and TRBJ2-3; 13 bases are a match to TRBD2. This CDR3 contains 19 residues. The ends lost 2 bases at V and 0 bases at J; junction bases unmatched: 8. Per germline, CDR1 LGHDT and CDR2 YNNKEL (reference sequence). The CDR3 loop is CASSQWFGLAGVSTDTQYF. The CDR3 bases are TGTGCCAGCAGCCAATGGTTTGGACTAGCGGGAGTCAGCACAGATACGCAGTATTTT.

This clonotype has at least ten counts. V and J are TRBV7-3 and TRBJ1-2, with D perhaps TRBD1 (5 bases). V lost 5 bases to trimming and J lost 7 bases, with 17 bases between them. Germline V gives CDR1 SGHTA, CDR2 FQGTGA. The CDR3 loop spans 14 amino acids. The CDR3 sequence is CASSQQPGKSGYTF. The CDR3 DNA follows: TGTGCCAGCAGCCAACAGCCAGGGAAGAGTGGCTACACCTTC.

V and J are TRBV11-2 and TRBJ1-5, with TRBD1 as a possible D gene (5 bases). With 1 base removed from V and 5 bases from J, the gap between germline ends came to 18 bases. The CDR3 runs 17 residues. Germline values: CDR1 SGHAT, CDR2 FQNNGV. The CDR3: CASSLGAQGLRDQPQHF. The DNA of the CDR3 is TGTGCCAGCAGCTTAGGGGCCCAGGGCCTCAGAGATCAGCCCCAGCATTTT.

This clonotype came up many times. This rearrangement joins TRBV3-1 to TRBJ2-7, with 7 positions matching TRBD2. The germline V gene has CDR1 LGHDT and CDR2 YNNKEL (reference sequence). With 0 bases clipped from V and 3 bases from J, the junction kept 5 bases outside the gene matches. The CDR3 contains 15 residues. The CDR3 here is CASSQERGLNYEQYF. For the CDR3, the DNA is TGTGCCAGCAGCCAAGAAAGGGGACTAAACTACGAGCAGTACTTC.

This clonotype has a handful of counts. The V call is TRBV7-3, the J call TRBJ2-3, with 9 positions matching TRBD1. V lost 5 bases to trimming and J lost 4 bases; unmatched junction nucleotides: 7. The CDR3 is 15 residues long. The germline gives CDR1 SGHTA, CDR2 FQGTGA. The CDR3 reads CASSLGTGKADTQYF. DNA for the CDR3: TGTGCCAGCAGCCTGGGGACAGGGAAGGCAGATACGCAGTATTTT.

This clonotype was counted between two and nine times. The gene calls are TRBV19 and TRBJ1-1; tentative D call: TRBD1 (6 bases). CDR3 length: 13 residues. CDR1 is LNHDA, CDR2 SQIVND, per germline (reference sequence). The germline V and J ends were trimmed by 5 bases and 6 bases, with 13 bases remaining between them. CDR3 nucleotides: TGTGCCAGTAGTGAACAGGGTGGAGCTGAAGCTTTCTTT. Protein product: CASSEQGGAEAFF.

For this clonotype: Germline is not matched at one junction end, which may reflect a read error. The chain links TRBV7-2 to TRBJ2-1; 8 bases are shared with TRBD1. CDR1 is SGHTA, CDR2 FQGNSA, per germline. CDR3 size: 16 residues. The CDR3 region is CGSSLGGQGQKSEQFF. The CDR3 region has the DNA TGTGGCAGCAGCTTAGGAGGACAGGGTCAGAAAAGTGAGCAGTTCTTC.

This clonotype was detected many times. The chain joins TRBV19 to TRBJ2-5; unclear D gene. There are 14 residues in the CDR3. V lost 5 bases to trimming and J lost 5 bases, with 15 bases between them. The germline gives CDR1 LNHDA, CDR2 SQIVND (reference sequence). The chain's CDR3 is CASSPWGRIETQYF. CDR3 coding DNA: TGTGCCAGTAGTCCATGGGGTAGAATCGAGACCCAGTACTTC.

This clonotype showed up many times. The chain uses TRBV29-1 and TRBJ1-5; TRBD1 agrees at 10 bases. V lost 6 bases, J lost 5 bases, and 7 bases stayed unmatched. The CDR3 contains 14 residues. Looked up from germline, CDR1 is SQVTM and CDR2 is ANQGSEA. This chain's CDR3 is CSVAGTGVDQPQHF. The CDR3 coding sequence is TGCAGCGTAGCCGGGACAGGGGTCGATCAGCCCCAGCATTTT. The variable domain in full, with the rest retrieved from reference TRBV29-1 and TRBJ1-5, is SAVISQKPSRDICQRGTSLTIQCQVDSQVTMMFWYRQQPGQSLTLIATANQGSEATYESGFVIDKFPISRPNLTFSTLTVSNMSPEDSSIYLCSVAGTGVDQPQHFGDGTRLSIL.

This clonotype has at least ten counts. J is TRBJ2-5 and V is TRBV5-1; 9 bases map to TRBD2. This CDR3 contains 15 residues. Looked up from germline, CDR1 is SGHRS and CDR2 is YFSETQ. Germline trimming cut 3 bases from V and 5 bases from J; bases unmatched to any gene: 8. Written as DNA, the CDR3 is TGCGCCAGCAGCTCCGGCTTAGCGGGGGTGGAGACCCAGTACTTC. Its protein is CASSSGLAGVETQYF.

The CDR3 reads CASRPGLLARGGYTF. CDR3 nucleotides: TGTGCCAGCAGACCGGGGCTCCTAGCAAGGGGCGGCTACACCTTC. This chain links TRBV6-2 or TRBV6-3 with TRBJ1-2, with D possibly being TRBD1 (5 bases). This CDR3 is built from 15 residues. V lost 6 bases to trimming and J lost 8 bases, with 22 bases between them. Germline CDR1 reads MNHEY; CDR2 reads SVGEGT.

The table lists this clonotype with many counts. The chain is built from TRBV7-9 and TRBJ1-2; TRBD1 matches 7 bases. V dropped 3 bases and J dropped 2; count of bases not matched to a gene: 6. The CDR3 consists of 15 residues. Germline V gene lookup returns CDR1 SEHNR and CDR2 FQNEAQ (reference sequence). CDR3 coding DNA: TGTGCCAGCAGCTTGGGGGACAGTCCAAACTATGGCTACACCTTC. Its translation: CASSLGDSPNYGYTF. Full variable domain (remainder filled in from reference TRBV7-9 and TRBJ1-2): DTGVSQNPRHKITKRGQNVTFRCDPISEHNRLYWYRQTLGQGPEFLTYFQNEAQLEKSRLLSDRFSAERPKGSFSTLEIQRTEQGDSAMYLCASSLGDSPNYGYTFGSGTRLTVV.

The sample holds many counts of this clonotype. The CDR3: CSASYSPGLALNEQFF. Written as DNA, the CDR3 is TGCAGTGCTAGTTACTCCCCGGGACTAGCCCTCAATGAGCAGTTCTTC. This chain joins TRBV20-1 and TRBJ2-1; 9 bases agree with TRBD2. Trimming cost V 3 bases and J 6 bases; bases outside gene matches: 12. Germline V gene data show CDR1 as DFQATT and CDR2 as SNEGSKA (reference sequence). The CDR3 is 16 residues long.